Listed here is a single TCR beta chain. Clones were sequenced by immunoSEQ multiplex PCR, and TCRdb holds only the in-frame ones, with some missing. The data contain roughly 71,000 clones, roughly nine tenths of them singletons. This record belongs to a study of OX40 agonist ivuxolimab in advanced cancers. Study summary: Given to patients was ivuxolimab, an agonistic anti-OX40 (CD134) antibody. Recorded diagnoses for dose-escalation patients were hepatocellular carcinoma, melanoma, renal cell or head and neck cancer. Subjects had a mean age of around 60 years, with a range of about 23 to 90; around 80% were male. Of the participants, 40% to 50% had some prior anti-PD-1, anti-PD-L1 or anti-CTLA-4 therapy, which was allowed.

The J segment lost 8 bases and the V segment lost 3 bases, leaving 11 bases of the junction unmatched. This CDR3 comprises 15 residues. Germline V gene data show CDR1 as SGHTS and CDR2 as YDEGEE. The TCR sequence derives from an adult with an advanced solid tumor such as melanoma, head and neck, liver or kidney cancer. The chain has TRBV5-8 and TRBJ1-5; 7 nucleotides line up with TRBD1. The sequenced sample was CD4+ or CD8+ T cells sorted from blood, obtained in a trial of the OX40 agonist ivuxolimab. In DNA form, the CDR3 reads TGTGCCAGCAGCTCGCCGGGACAGCGGACGAAGCCCCAGCATTTT. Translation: CASSSPGQRTKPQHF.